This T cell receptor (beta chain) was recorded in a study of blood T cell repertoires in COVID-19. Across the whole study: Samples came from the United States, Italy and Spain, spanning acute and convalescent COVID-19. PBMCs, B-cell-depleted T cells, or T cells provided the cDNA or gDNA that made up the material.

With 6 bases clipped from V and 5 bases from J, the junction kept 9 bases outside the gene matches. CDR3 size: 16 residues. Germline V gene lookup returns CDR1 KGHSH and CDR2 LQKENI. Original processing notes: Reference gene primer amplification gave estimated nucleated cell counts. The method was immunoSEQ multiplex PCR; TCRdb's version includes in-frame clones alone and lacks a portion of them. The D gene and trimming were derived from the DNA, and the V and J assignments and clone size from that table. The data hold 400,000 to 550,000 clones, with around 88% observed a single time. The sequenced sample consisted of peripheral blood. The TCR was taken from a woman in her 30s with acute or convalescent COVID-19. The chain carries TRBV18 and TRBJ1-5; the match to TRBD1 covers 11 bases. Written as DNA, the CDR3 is TGTGCCAGCTCTGGGGGACAGGGGGGGTCCGATCAGCCCCAGCATTTT. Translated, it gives CASSGGQGGSDQPQHF. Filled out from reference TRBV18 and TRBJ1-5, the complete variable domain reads NAGVMQNPRHLVRRRGQEARLRCSPMKGHSHVYWYRQLPEEGLKFMVYLQKENIIDESGMPKERFSAEFPKEGPSILRIQQVVRGDSAAYFCASSGGQGGSDQPQHFGDGTRLSIL.